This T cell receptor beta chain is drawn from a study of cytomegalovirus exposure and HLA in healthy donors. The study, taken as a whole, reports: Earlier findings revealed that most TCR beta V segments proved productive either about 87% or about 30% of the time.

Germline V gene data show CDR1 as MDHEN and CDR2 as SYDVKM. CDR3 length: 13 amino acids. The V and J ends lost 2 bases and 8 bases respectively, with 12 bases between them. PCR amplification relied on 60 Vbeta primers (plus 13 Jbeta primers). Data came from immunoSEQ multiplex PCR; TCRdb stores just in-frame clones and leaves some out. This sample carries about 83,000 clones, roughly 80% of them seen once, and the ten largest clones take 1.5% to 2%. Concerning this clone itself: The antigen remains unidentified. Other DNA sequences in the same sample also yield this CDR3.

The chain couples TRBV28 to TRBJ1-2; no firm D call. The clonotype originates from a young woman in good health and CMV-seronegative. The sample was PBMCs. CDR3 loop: CASSLRQVRGYTF. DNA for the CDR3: TGTGCCAGCAGTTTAAGGCAGGTACGAGGCTACACCTTC.